These T cell receptor beta chains were read from a single sample in a study of T cells in Graves' hyperthyroidism and ophthalmopathy. TCRdb re-analysed the multiplex PCR reads in MiXCR, keeping a single row per CDR3 protein. The sample contains about 560,000 distinct CDR3 sequences, around 15% of which appear only once. The specimen was blood. All receptors derive from a woman in her late teens or twenties with Graves' hyperthyroidism. The CDR3 runs from the conserved cysteine through the conserved F or W. D genes are given only for firm matches. The size of a clone is reported for some rows only, either as once, few or many, or as a class for expanded clones.

abundance: many
d_gene: TRBD2
j_gene: TRBJ2-1
v_gene: TRBV2
CDR3aa: CASSEAGLAGGGQFF
CDR3nt: TGTGCCAGCAGTGAAGCCGGACTAGCGGGGGGAGGTCAGTTCTTC

abundance: few
d_gene: .
j_gene: TRBJ2-7
v_gene: TRBV7-8
CDR3aa: CASSLAAGPYEQYF
CDR3nt: TGTGCCAGCAGCTTAGCGGCAGGCCCCTACGAGCAGTACTTC

abundance: .
d_gene: .
j_gene: TRBJ2-2
v_gene: TRBV5-5
CDR3aa: CASSLADDTGELFF
CDR3nt: TGTGCCAGCAGCTTGGCAGATGACACCGGGGAGCTGTTTTTT

abundance: .
d_gene: TRBD2
j_gene: TRBJ2-3
v_gene: TRBV19
CDR3aa: CASTLEASGRMLATDTQYF
CDR3nt: TGTGCCAGTACCTTAGAGGCTAGCGGGAGAATGTTGGCGACAGATACGCAGTATTTT

abundance: many
d_gene: .
j_gene: TRBJ1-4
v_gene: TRBV2
CDR3aa: CASSSLQGLNEKLFF
CDR3nt: TGTGCCAGCAGCTCGTTACAGGGCCTTAATGAAAAACTGTTTTTT

abundance: few
d_gene: .
j_gene: TRBJ1-4
v_gene: TRBV20-1
CDR3aa: CSAEVRGQDEKLFF
CDR3nt: TGCAGTGCTGAAGTCAGAGGGCAGGACGAAAAACTGTTTTTT

abundance: few
d_gene: .
j_gene: TRBJ1-1
v_gene: TRBV4-1
CDR3aa: CASSGLTLGRTEAFF
CDR3nt: TGCGCCAGCAGCGGCCTAACCCTAGGAAGGACTGAAGCTTTCTTT

abundance: many
d_gene: .
j_gene: TRBJ2-5
v_gene: TRBV20-1
CDR3aa: CSARGVPRGETQYF
CDR3nt: TGCAGTGCGCGAGGCGTGCCCCGAGGGGAGACCCAGTACTTC

abundance: many
d_gene: .
j_gene: TRBJ2-7
v_gene: TRBV12-3/TRBV12-4
CDR3aa: CASSLRGAQYF
CDR3nt: TGTGCCAGCAGTTTGAGGGGAGCGCAGTACTTC

abundance: once
d_gene: TRBD1
j_gene: TRBJ2-5
v_gene: TRBV6-1
CDR3aa: CASRKSDRDQETQYF
CDR3nt: TGTGCCAGCAGAAAATCGGACAGGGACCAAGAGACCCAGTACTTC

abundance: .
d_gene: .
j_gene: TRBJ1-2
v_gene: TRBV6-1
CDR3aa: CASRKTSGYYGYTF
CDR3nt: TGTGCCAGCAGAAAGACAAGTGGGTACTATGGCTACACCTTC

abundance: many
d_gene: .
j_gene: TRBJ2-1
v_gene: TRBV2
CDR3aa: CASWFYNEQFF
CDR3nt: TGTGCCAGCTGGTTCTACAATGAGCAGTTCTTC

abundance: .
d_gene: .
j_gene: TRBJ2-3
v_gene: TRBV6-1
CDR3aa: CASSPLGLATSTDTQYF
CDR3nt: TGTGCCAGCAGTCCTCTCGGGCTGGCCACCAGCACAGATACGCAGTATTTT

abundance: few
d_gene: .
j_gene: TRBJ2-1
v_gene: TRBV15
CDR3aa: CATSRFYEQFF
CDR3nt: TGTGCCACCAGCAGGTTTTATGAGCAGTTCTTC

abundance: few
d_gene: .
j_gene: TRBJ2-2
v_gene: TRBV6-1
CDR3aa: CASQRVRSGELFF
CDR3nt: TGTGCCAGCCAAAGGGTTAGAAGCGGGGAGCTGTTTTTT

abundance: many
d_gene: TRBD2
j_gene: TRBJ2-7
v_gene: TRBV12-3/TRBV12-4
CDR3aa: CASSRGGAYEQYF
CDR3nt: TGTGCCAGCAGTCGCGGGGGTGCCTACGAGCAGTACTTC

abundance: many
d_gene: TRBD1
j_gene: TRBJ1-2
v_gene: TRBV6-1
CDR3aa: CASSEWTGGYTF
CDR3nt: TGTGCCAGCAGTGAATGGACAGGTGGCTACACCTTC

abundance: many
d_gene: .
j_gene: TRBJ1-1
v_gene: TRBV11-2
CDR3aa: CASSFGGLVNTEAFF
CDR3nt: TGTGCCAGCAGCTTCGGGGGCTTGGTGAACACTGAAGCTTTCTTT

abundance: many
d_gene: TRBD1
j_gene: TRBJ1-2
v_gene: TRBV11-3
CDR3aa: CASRTGDYGYTF
CDR3nt: TGTGCCAGCCGCACAGGGGACTATGGCTACACCTTC

abundance: .
d_gene: .
j_gene: TRBJ2-7
v_gene: TRBV4-2
CDR3aa: CASRDPRSGVGNEQYF
CDR3nt: TGTGCCAGCAGGGACCCGAGAAGCGGAGTAGGGAACGAGCAGTACTTC